The clone carrying this T cell receptor beta chain was observed many times. Its target is unknown. This entry comes from a study of metastatic and nonmetastatic thyroid tumors. The authors' processing: What underpinned the distant-metastasis classifier for papillary thyroid cancer was the set of CDR3 differences across clinicopathological groups. Through MiXCR, TCRdb re-clonotyped the PCR reads. The V and J calls reflect TCRdb's pipeline rather than the authors' work. The sample includes over 20,000 clones, approximately 16% seen only once; the top ten take more than 9%. Study-wide points: Malignant tumors reportedly showed significantly higher TCR beta diversity than benign nodules in both blood and tumor.

Thyroid surgery took place with no prior treatment in any patient. V was trimmed by 2 bases and J by 4 bases, leaving 3 bases between them. The CDR3 spans 11 residues. Germline values: CDR1 SNHLY, CDR2 FYNNEI. The material sequenced was tumor tissue. The chain combines TRBV2 with TRBJ2-7; D unclear. The sequence derives from a female donor with papillary thyroid cancer or a benign thyroid nodule (not recorded which). Some clones in this sample may be carry-over from other donors' samples. CDR3 sequence: CASSEQYEQYF. The CDR3 region has the DNA TGTGCCAGCAGTGAACAGTACGAGCAGTACTTC.